This T cell receptor (beta chain) derives from a study of graft-versus-host responses after intestinal transplantation. TCRdb's table, derived via immunoSEQ multiplex PCR, lists solely in-frame clones and lacks some. The sample records about 100,000 clones, less than 90% being singletons. This CDR3 is built from 15 residues. The germline V gene has CDR1 SGHNT and CDR2 YYREEE (reference sequence). The trim removed 3 bases at V and 4 bases at J, leaving 9 bases unmatched. Points on this clone: Its antigen is not known.

Sequenced material: unstimulated CD4+ T cells sorted from spleen or lymph node cells, taken before transplant. The receptor comes from a human donor who was the organ donor for an intestinal transplant. The J gene is TRBJ1-2, the V gene TRBV5-4; 7 bases line up with TRBD1. The CDR3 protein is CASSSGGQTLYGYTF. The DNA of the CDR3 is TGTGCCAGCAGCTCTGGGGGACAGACACTCTATGGCTACACCTTC.